The 26 T cell receptor beta chains below were found in one sample sequenced in a study of vaccination and CD4 T cells after COVID-19. Cultured CD4+ T cells had their DNA profiled by the Oncomine TCR Beta short-read assay. In TCRdb, the PCR reads were re-called with MiXCR into one record per CDR3 protein. The sample contains about 24,000 distinct CDR3 sequences, 62% of which appear only once. Treatment specified: approximately 11-day PBMC culture with coronavirus spike peptide pools or control peptides (ViraFEST assay). The antigens these receptors bind are not known. Material for sequencing was CD4+ T cells from blood, cultured in vitro. The receptors were sampled from a human donor who had recovered from COVID-19.

The chain combines TRBV7-2 with TRBJ1-5; TRBD1 agrees at 10 bases. V was pared by 4 bases and J by 7 bases, with 7 bases of the junction left unmatched. From germline, CDR1 is SGHTA and CDR2 FQGNSA. The CDR3 length is 15 residues. The chain's CDR3 is CASSSGGQGRQPQHF. In nucleotides, the CDR3 is TGTGCCAGCAGCTCAGGGGGACAGGGGAGGCAGCCCCAGCATTTT.

V and J are TRBV20-1 and TRBJ1-2, with unresolved D. The V gene's germline CDR1 is DFQATT and CDR2 SNEGSKA (reference sequence). V lost 4 bases to trimming and J lost 5 bases, with 5 bases between them. This CDR3 has 10 residues. The CDR3, as DNA: TGCAGTGCTACGCGATATGGCTACACCTTC. Protein product: CSATRYGYTF.

J is TRBJ1-1 and V is TRBV15; D not certain. Trimming cost V 1 base and J 1 base, with 4 bases left between them. CDR3 size: 13 residues. Germline CDR1 is LNHNV and CDR2 is YYDKDF (reference sequence). The DNA for the CDR3 is TGTGCCACCAGCAGAGGAGCGAACACTGAAGCTTTCTTT. Its protein product is CATSRGANTEAFF.

V gene TRBV21-1 combines with J gene TRBJ2-1; TRBD2 is the table's D call, not checked against the DNA. TRBV21-1 is shown as a pseudogene. CDR3 length equals 17 residues. CDR3 protein: CASSIRLGLAGDNEQFF. The CDR3 nucleotides are TGTGCCAGCAGCATTCGCCTAGGACTAGCGGGAGACAATGAGCAGTTCTTC.

The sample holds one count of this clonotype. The gene calls are TRBV20-1 and TRBJ2-6; D is undetermined. This CDR3 is built from 14 residues. The ends were cut back, 3 bases at V and 4 bases at J, with 10 bases in the middle. In germline, CDR1 is DFQATT, CDR2 SNEGSKA (reference sequence). In DNA, the CDR3 is TGCAGTGCTAGGGTGGGTCCGGGGGCCAACGTCCTGACTTTC. Encoded protein: CSARVGPGANVLTF.

CDR3 protein: CSAGTSGSTDTQYF. The DNA for the CDR3 is TGCAGTGCTGGGACTAGCGGGAGCACAGATACGCAGTATTTT. This sequence joins TRBV20-1 and TRBJ2-3, with 12 bases identical to TRBD2. The germline CDR1 and CDR2 sequences are DFQATT and SNEGSKA (reference sequence). Trimming at V came to 5 bases and at J to 0 bases, leaving 0 bases not matched to a gene. This CDR3 is 14 amino acids long.

J is TRBJ2-1 and V is TRBV12-3 or TRBV12-4; the match to TRBD2 covers 7 bases. The V segment lost 9 bases and the J segment 7 bases; nucleotides outside the gene matches: 12. The CDR3 spans 14 residues. CDR3 DNA sequence: TGTGCCAGTTCGAGGGCTAGCGGTCGAAATGAGCAGTTCTTC. Residues: CASSRASGRNEQFF.

DNA for the CDR3: TGTGCCACCAGCAGAGATCGTCTGGGAGAGGGGAACACTGAAGCTTTCTTT. It encodes CATSRDRLGEGNTEAFF. The chain combines TRBV15 with TRBJ1-1, with D uncertain. In germline, CDR1 is LNHNV, CDR2 YYDKDF (reference sequence). V dropped 0 bases and J dropped 1 base, with 15 bases sitting between them. The CDR3 runs 17 residues.

The V call is TRBV6-1, the J call TRBJ1-1; TRBD1 might be the D (5 bases). CDR3 size: 14 residues. In germline, CDR1 is MNHNS, CDR2 SASEGT. The V gene lost 6 bases and the J gene lost 5 bases, with 16 bases spanning the gap. The CDR3 DNA reads TGTGCCAGCAGAAGCTTCAGGGAGTTGACTGAAGCTTTCTTT. Protein: CASRSFRELTEAFF.

V and J are TRBV28 and TRBJ2-7; 7 nucleotides line up with TRBD1. From germline, CDR1 is MDHEN and CDR2 SYDVKM. After removal of 6 bases from V and 2 bases from J, the junction contained 4 bases not matched to a gene. There are 13 residues in the CDR3. This CDR3 is CASRLDRAYEQYF. The CDR3, as DNA: TGTGCCAGCAGACTTGACAGGGCCTACGAGCAGTACTTC. The whole variable domain, filled in from reference TRBV28 and TRBJ2-7, reads DVKVTQSSRYLVKRTGEKVFLECVQDMDHENMFWYRQDPGLGLRLIYFSYDVKMKEKGDIPEGYSVSREKKERFSLILESASTNQTSMYLCASRLDRAYEQYFGPGTRLTVT.

V usage is TRBV7-9 and J usage is TRBJ2-3; possibly TRBD2 for D (5 bases). Trimming left V 6 bases short and J 2 bases short, with 18 bases between. The CDR3 length is 16 residues. Per the germline V gene, CDR1 is SEHNR and CDR2 is FQNEAQ (reference sequence). This chain's CDR3 is CASRLAGLSSTDTQYF. The CDR3 nucleotides are TGTGCCAGCAGGTTGGCGGGCCTTTCTTCCACAGATACGCAGTATTTT.

The V call is TRBV6-1, the J call TRBJ2-5; D uncertain. Per germline, CDR1 MNHNS and CDR2 SASEGT. V was clipped by 0 bases and J by 3 bases, with 14 bases between them. The CDR3 is 16 residues long. DNA of the CDR3: TGTGCCAGCAGTGAAGCTAGTAGAGGACGGAAAGAGACCCAGTACTTC. This sequence encodes CASSEASRGRKETQYF.

This chain connects TRBV6-2 or TRBV6-3 to TRBJ1-5; TRBD1 matches 9 bases. This CDR3 region has 16 residues. V lost 4 bases and J lost 1; bases outside the gene matches: 5. CDR1 is MNHEY, CDR2 SVGEGT, per germline. CDR3 DNA: TGTGCCAGCAGTTCCCGGACAGGGGCAAGCAATCAGCCCCAGCATTTT. Amino acids: CASSSRTGASNQPQHF.

This clonotype was counted only a few times. This chain links TRBV24-1 with TRBJ2-2; no clear D gene. Germline lookup yields CDR1 KGHDR and CDR2 SFDVKD. The CDR3 covers 12 residues. V was pared by 5 bases and J by 6 bases, with 6 bases between. The CDR3: CATSAGPGELFF. As DNA, the CDR3 is TGTGCCACCAGTGCGGGCCCCGGGGAGCTGTTTTTT.

The chain links TRBV18 to TRBJ1-2; 8 bases are a match to TRBD1. V dropped 4 bases and J dropped 3; count of bases not matched to a gene: 10. CDR1 is KGHSH, CDR2 LQKENI, per germline. The CDR3 loop spans 16 amino acids. CDR3 protein: CASSLGQGLSDYGYTF. CDR3 sequence (DNA): TGTGCCAGCTCACTAGGACAGGGCCTGTCGGACTATGGCTACACCTTC.

This chain's CDR3 is CASSKRGSSYNSPLHF. The CDR3 coding sequence is TGTGCCAGCAGTAAGCGGGGCAGCTCCTATAATTCACCCCTCCACTTT. The chain carries TRBV27 and TRBJ1-6; weak D call: TRBD1 (5 bases). The length of the CDR3 is 16 residues. Trimming took off 5 bases at V and 0 bases at J, with 11 bases between the two ends. Looked up from germline, CDR1 is MNHEY and CDR2 is SMNVEV (reference sequence).

This clonotype has a handful of counts. The chain joins TRBV6-2 or TRBV6-3 to TRBJ2-7; 9 nucleotides agree with TRBD1. CDR1 and CDR2 (germline): MNHEY, SVGEGT. The ends lost 7 bases at V and 4 bases at J; junction bases unmatched: 14. The CDR3 has 16 amino acids. The CDR3 nucleotides are TGTGCCAGCACCCCAGGTTGGGGACAGGGACGATACGAGCAGTACTTC. Translating it yields CASTPGWGQGRYEQYF.

This chain joins TRBV20-1 and TRBJ1-1, with D uncertain. This CDR3 spans 15 amino acids. The germline CDR1 and CDR2 sequences are DFQATT and SNEGSKA (reference sequence). V lost 3 bases to trimming and J lost 1 base, with 15 bases between them. The CDR3 DNA sequence: TGCAGTGCTAGGGGGAGGGTATCCGGGAACACTGAAGCTTTCTTT. This translates into CSARGRVSGNTEAFF.

This chain connects TRBV20-1 to TRBJ1-5, with TRBD1 identical over 9 bases. V trimming: 4 bases; J trimming: 4 bases; junction bases outside the gene matches: 8. Germline CDR1 is DFQATT and CDR2 is SNEGSKA (reference sequence). This CDR3 comprises 15 residues. Here the CDR3 DNA reads TGCAGTGCTACTACGGGACAGGGAAGGAATCAGCCCCAGCATTTT. Its protein is CSATTGQGRNQPQHF.

This chain joins TRBV6-1 and TRBJ1-6; 8 nucleotides line up with TRBD1. Germline CDR1 and CDR2: MNHNS and SASEGT. The CDR3 runs to 16 residues. With V trimmed by 6 bases and J by 11 bases, 15 bases remained unmatched. DNA of the CDR3: TGTGCCAGCAGGGGCGACAGGGGCCGATTTCATGCACCCCTCCACTTT. Translated: CASRGDRGRFHAPLHF.

The V gene is TRBV7-8, the J gene TRBJ1-5; no clear D. Germline V CDR1 and CDR2: SGHVS, FQNEAQ. The CDR3 sequence is 15 residues long. With 5 bases removed from V and 1 base from J, the gap between germline ends came to 12 bases. The CDR3 is CASSIQDVSNQPQHF. In nucleotides, the CDR3 is TGTGCCAGCAGCATCCAGGACGTGAGCAATCAGCCCCAGCATTTT.

This chain connects TRBV7-2 to TRBJ1-2; D gene unclear. The CDR3 totals 13 residues. Trimming shortened V by 3 bases and J by 2 bases, and 7 bases separated the two germline ends. Germline lookup yields CDR1 SGHTA and CDR2 FQGNSA. The DNA for the CDR3 is TGTGCCAGCAGCTTCGGCATAAACTATGGCTACACCTTC. Translating it yields CASSFGINYGYTF.

V usage is TRBV6-1 and J usage is TRBJ2-3; TRBD2 might be the D (5 bases). The CDR3 loop spans 15 amino acids. The V end lost 6 bases, the J end lost 0 bases, and 13 bases lay between the germline ends. Germline CDR1 MNHNS, CDR2 SASEGT. CDR3 protein: CASRVSGSSTDTQYF. In DNA, the CDR3 is TGTGCCAGCAGGGTCAGCGGAAGTAGCACAGATACGCAGTATTTT.

J is TRBJ1-2 and V is TRBV25-1; 8 nucleotides line up with TRBD1. This CDR3 has 16 residues. Looked up from germline, CDR1 is MGHDK and CDR2 is SYGVNS. The trim removed 2 bases at V and 7 bases at J, leaving 12 bases unmatched. For the CDR3, the DNA is TGTGCCAGCAGTGAACTGGGCAGGGGGCGCACCCCTGGCTACACCTTC. Amino acids: CASSELGRGRTPGYTF.

V and J are TRBV5-1 and TRBJ2-3, with D perhaps TRBD2 (6 bases). CDR1 SGHRS and CDR2 YFSETQ come from the germline V gene. V lost 4 bases and J 5 bases, leaving 17 bases between the germline ends. This CDR3 is 15 amino acids long. For the CDR3, the DNA is TGCGCCAGCAGCCCGACCGGCGGGATTGAAGATACGCAGTATTTT. As protein: CASSPTGGIEDTQYF.

The chain recombines TRBV20-1 with TRBJ2-4; no firm D call. The germline V and J ends were trimmed by 6 bases and 0 bases, with 15 bases remaining between them. The CDR3 is made up of 15 amino acids. CDR1 and CDR2 (germline): DFQATT, SNEGSKA (reference sequence). The CDR3 DNA sequence: TGCAGTGCCACCCATGGGTTTGTAGCCAAAAACATTCAGTACTTC. Encoded protein: CSATHGFVAKNIQYF.